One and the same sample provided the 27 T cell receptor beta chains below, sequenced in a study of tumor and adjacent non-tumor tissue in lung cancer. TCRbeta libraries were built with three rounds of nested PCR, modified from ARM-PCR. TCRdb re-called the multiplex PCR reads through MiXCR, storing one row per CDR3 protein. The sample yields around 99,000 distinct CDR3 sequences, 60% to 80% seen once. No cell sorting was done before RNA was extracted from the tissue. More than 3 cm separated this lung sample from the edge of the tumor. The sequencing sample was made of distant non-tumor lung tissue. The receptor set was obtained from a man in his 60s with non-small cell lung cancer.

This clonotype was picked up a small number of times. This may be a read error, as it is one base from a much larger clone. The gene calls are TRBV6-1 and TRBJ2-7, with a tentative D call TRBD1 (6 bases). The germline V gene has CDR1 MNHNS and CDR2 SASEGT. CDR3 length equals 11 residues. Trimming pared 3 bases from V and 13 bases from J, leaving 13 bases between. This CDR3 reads CASSDWDMSYF. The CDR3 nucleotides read TGTGCCAGCAGTGATTGGGACATGAGCTACTTC.

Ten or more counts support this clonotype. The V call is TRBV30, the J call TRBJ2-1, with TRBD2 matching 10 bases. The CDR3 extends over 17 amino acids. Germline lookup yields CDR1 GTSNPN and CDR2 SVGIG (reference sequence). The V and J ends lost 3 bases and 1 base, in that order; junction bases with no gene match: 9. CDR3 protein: CAWSKTQAGGSYNEQFF. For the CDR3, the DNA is TGTGCCTGGAGCAAAACACAAGCGGGAGGGTCCTACAATGAGCAGTTCTTC.

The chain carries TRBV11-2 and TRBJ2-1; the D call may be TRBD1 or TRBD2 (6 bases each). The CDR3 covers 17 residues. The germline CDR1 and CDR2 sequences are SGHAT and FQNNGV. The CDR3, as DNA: TGTACTAGCAACTTAGTGGGGGAACTGCCTTACCGAGGGGGGCAGTTCTTC. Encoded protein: CTSNLVGELPYRGGQFF.

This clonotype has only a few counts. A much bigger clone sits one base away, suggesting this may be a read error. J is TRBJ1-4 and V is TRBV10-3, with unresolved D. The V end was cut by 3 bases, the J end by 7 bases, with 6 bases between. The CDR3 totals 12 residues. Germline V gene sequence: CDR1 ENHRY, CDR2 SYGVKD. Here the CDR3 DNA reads TGTGCCATCAGTGAAGAGAGTGAAAAACTGTTTTTT. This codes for CAISEESEKLFF.

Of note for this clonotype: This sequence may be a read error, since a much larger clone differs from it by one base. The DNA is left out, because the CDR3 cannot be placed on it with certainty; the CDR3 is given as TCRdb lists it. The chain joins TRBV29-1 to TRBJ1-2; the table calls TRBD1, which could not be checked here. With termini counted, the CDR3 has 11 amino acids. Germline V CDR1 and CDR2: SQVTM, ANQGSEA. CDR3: CSVGQGSGYIF.

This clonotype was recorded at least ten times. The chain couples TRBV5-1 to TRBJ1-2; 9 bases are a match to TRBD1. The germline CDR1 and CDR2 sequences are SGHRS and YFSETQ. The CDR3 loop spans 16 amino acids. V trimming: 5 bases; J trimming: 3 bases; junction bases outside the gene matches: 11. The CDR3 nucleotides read TGCGCCAGCAGAAAGGAACAGGGGGCGCTGGACTATGGCTACACCTTC. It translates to CASRKEQGALDYGYTF.

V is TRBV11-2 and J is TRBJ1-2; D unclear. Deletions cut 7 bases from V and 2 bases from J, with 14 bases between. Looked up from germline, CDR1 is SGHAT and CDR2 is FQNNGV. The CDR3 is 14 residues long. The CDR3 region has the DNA TGTGCCAGCAACCCCCTGGTAGGAAACTATGGCTACACCTTC. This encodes CASNPLVGNYGYTF. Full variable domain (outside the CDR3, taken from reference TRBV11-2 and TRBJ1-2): EAGVAQSPRYKIIEKRQSVAFWCNPISGHATLYWYQQILGQGPKLLIQFQNNGVVDDSQLPKDRFSAERLKGVDSTLKIQPAKLEDSAVYLCASNPLVGNYGYTFGSGTRLTVV.

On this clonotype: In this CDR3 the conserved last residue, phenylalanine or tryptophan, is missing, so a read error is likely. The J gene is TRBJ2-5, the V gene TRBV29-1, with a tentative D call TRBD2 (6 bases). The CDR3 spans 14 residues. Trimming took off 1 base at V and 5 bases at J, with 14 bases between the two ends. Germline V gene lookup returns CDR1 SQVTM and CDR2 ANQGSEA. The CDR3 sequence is CSVEGRGYSETQYS. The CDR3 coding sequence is TGCAGCGTTGAAGGACGGGGGTATTCGGAGACCCAGTACTCC.

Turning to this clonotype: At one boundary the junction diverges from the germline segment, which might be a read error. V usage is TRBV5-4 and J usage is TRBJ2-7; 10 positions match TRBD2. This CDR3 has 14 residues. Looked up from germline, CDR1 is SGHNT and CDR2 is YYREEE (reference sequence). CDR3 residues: CVSSYSGGRSEQYF. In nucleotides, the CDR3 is TGTGTCAGCAGCTATAGCGGGGGGCGTAGTGAGCAGTACTTC.

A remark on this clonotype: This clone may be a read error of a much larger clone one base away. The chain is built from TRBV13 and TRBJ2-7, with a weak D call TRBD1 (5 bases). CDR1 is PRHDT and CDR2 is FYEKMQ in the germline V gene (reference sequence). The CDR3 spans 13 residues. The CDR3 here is CANSLRQHYEQYF. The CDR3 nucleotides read TGTGCCAACAGCTTACGACAGCACTACGAGCAGTACTTC.

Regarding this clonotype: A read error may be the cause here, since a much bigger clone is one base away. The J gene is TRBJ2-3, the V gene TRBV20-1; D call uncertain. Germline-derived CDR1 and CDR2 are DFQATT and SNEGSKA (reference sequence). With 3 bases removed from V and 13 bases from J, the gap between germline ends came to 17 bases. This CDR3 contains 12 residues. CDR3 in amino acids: CSASVVSIEEYF. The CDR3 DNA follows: TGCAGTGCTAGTGTGGTCTCTATCGAGGAGTATTTT.

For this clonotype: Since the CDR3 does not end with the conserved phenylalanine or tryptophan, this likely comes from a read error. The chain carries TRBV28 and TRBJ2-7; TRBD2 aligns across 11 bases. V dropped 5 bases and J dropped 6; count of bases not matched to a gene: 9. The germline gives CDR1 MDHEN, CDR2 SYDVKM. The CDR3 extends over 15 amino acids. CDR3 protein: CASSPPLAGVGEQYL. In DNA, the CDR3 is TGTGCCAGCAGTCCCCCACTAGCGGGAGTAGGCGAGCAGTACTTA.

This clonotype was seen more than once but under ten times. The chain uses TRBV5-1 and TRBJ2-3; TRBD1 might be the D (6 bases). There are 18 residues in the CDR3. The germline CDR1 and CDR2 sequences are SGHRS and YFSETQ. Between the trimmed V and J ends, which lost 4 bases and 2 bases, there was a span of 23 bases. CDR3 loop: CASSRTSGQPLITDTQYF. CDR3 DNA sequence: TGCGCCAGCAGCCGAACCTCTGGACAGCCCCTGATCACAGATACGCAGTATTTT.

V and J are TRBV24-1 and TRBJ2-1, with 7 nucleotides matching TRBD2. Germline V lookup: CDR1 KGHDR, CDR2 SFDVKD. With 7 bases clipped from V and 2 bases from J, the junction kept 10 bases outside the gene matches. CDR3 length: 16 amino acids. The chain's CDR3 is CATRDRSGAPYNEQFF. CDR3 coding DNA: TGTGCCACCAGAGACAGAAGCGGGGCCCCCTACAATGAGCAGTTCTTC.

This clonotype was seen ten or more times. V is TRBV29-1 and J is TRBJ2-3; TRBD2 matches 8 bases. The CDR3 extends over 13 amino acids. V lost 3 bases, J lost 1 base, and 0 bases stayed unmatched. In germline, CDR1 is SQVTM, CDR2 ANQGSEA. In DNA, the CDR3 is TGCAGCGTTGACGGGAGGGGCACAGATACGCAGTATTTT. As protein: CSVDGRGTDTQYF.

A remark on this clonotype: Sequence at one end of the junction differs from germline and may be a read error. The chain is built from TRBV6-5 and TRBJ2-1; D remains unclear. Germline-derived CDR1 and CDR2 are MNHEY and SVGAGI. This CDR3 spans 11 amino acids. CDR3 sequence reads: CASSRLHEQFF. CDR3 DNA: TGTGCCAGCAGTCGGCTGCATGAGCAGTTTTTC.

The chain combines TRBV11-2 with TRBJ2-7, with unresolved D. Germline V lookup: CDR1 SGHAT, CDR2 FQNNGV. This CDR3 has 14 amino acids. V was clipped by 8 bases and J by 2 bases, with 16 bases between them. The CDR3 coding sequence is TGTGCCAGCGACGCTGGTAGTCGCACCTACGAGCAGTACTTC. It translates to CASDAGSRTYEQYF.

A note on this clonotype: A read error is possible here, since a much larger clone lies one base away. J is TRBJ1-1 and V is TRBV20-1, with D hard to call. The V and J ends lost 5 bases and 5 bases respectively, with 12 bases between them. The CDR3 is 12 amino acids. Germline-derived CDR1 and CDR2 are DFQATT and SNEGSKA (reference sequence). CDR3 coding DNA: TGCAGTGCTCACAGCGTGGGGACTGAAGCTTTCTTT. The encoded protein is CSAHSVGTEAFF.

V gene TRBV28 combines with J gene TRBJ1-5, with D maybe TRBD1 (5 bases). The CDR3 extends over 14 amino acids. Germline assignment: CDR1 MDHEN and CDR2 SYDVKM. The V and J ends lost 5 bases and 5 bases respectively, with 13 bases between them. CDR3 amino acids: CASSPGTPYQPQHF. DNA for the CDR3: TGTGCCAGCAGTCCCGGGACCCCTTATCAGCCCCAGCATTTT. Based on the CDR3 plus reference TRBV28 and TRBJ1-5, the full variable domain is DVKVTQSSRYLVKRTGEKVFLECVQDMDHENMFWYRQDPGLGLRLIYFSYDVKMKEKGDIPEGYSVSREKKERFSLILESASTNQTSMYLCASSPGTPYQPQHFGDGTRLSIL.

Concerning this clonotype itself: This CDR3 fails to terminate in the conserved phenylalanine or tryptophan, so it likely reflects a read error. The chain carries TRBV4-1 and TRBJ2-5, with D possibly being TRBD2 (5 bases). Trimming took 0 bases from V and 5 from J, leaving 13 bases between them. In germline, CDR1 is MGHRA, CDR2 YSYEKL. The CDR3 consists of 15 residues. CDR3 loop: CASSQEIGVHETQYC. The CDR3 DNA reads TGCGCCAGCAGCCAAGAAATCGGGGTTCATGAGACCCAGTACTGC.

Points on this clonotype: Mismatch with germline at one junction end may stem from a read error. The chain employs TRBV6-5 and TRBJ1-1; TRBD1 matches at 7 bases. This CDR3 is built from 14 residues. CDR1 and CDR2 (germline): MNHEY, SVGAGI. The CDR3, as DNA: TGTGCCAGCAGTCCGGTGACAGGGAACACTGAGGCTTTCTTT. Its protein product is CASSPVTGNTEAFF.

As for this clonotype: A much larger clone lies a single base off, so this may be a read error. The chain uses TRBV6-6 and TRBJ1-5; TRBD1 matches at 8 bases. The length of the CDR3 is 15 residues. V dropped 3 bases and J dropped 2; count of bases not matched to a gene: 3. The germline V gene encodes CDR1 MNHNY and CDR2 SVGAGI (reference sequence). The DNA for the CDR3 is TGTGCCAGCAGTTATAGCAGGGGGCGCAATCAGCCCCAGCATTTT. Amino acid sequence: CASSYSRGRNQPQHF.

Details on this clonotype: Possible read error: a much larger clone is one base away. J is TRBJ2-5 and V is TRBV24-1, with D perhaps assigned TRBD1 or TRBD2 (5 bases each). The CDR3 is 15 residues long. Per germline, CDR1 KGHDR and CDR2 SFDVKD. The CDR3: CASSDTRDGQETQYF. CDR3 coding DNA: TGTGCCAGCAGTGATACACGGGACGGCCAAGAGACCCAGTACTTC.

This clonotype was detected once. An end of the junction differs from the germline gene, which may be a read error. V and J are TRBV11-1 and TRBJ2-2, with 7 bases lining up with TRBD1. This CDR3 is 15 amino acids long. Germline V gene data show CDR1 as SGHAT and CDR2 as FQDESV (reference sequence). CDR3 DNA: TGTGCCAGTAGCCCCGTGTTAGGGGGCATCGGGGAGCTGCTTTTT. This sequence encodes CASSPVLGGIGELLF. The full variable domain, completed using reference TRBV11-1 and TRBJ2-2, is EAEVAQSPRYKITEKSQAVAFWCDPISGHATLYWYRQILGQGPELLVQFQDESVVDDSQLPKDRFSAERLKGVDSTLKIQPAELGDSAMYLCASSPVLGGIGELLFGEGSRLTVL.

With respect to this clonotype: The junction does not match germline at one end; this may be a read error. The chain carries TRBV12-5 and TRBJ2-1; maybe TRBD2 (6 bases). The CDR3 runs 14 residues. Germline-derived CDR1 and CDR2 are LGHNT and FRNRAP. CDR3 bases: TGTGCTAGGGGTTTGGGGACTGGGGCCAATGAGCAGTTCTTC. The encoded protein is CARGLGTGANEQFF.

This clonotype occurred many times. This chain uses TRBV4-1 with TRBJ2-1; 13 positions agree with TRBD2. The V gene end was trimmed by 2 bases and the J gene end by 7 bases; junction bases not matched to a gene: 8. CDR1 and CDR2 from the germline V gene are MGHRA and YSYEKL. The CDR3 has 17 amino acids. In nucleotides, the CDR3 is TGCGCCAGCAGCCAACTTAGGACTAGCGGGAGCGGGAATGAGCAGTTCTTC. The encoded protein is CASSQLRTSGSGNEQFF.

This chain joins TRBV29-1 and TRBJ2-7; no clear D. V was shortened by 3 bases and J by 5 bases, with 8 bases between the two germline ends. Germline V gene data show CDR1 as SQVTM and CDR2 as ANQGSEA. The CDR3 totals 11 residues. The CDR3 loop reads CSVEESHEQYF. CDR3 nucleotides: TGCAGCGTTGAGGAATCCCACGAGCAGTACTTC.